One sample yielded the 5 T cell receptor beta chains listed below, sequenced in a study of tumor-infiltrating lymphocytes in primary liver carcinoma. Researchers generated TCR beta cDNA from about 530 ng of total RNA, relying on a constant-region primer. Three-round nested multiplex PCR performed with slightly modified ARM-PCR produced the TCR beta libraries. With TRBV1-TRBV30 forward primers and a C-beta reverse primer, the first two PCR rounds were run for about 10 cycles each. TCRdb independently ran MiXCR on the multiplex PCR reads; one entry per CDR3 protein. This repertoire shows 150,000 to 200,000 distinct CDR3 sequences, about two thirds found once; its top ten account for roughly 7%. The researchers obtained blood RNA from unsorted whole blood and also extracted germline DNA. Input material: peripheral blood. The source of these receptors is a woman in her sixties with primary liver carcinoma and hepatitis B virus infection.

This clonotype was found many times. The V gene is TRBV6-6, the J gene TRBJ2-3; 11 nucleotides align to TRBD2. The CDR3 is 15 amino acids. Unmatched junction bases numbered 1, after V lost 4 bases and J lost 1 base. Germline V lookup: CDR1 MNHNY, CDR2 SVGAGI (reference sequence). As DNA, the CDR3 is TGTGCCAGCAGTTTACTAGCGGGAGGCACAGATACGCAGTATTTT. Translated, it gives CASSLLAGGTDTQYF.

This clonotype was counted ten times or more. The V and J genes are TRBV11-3 and TRBJ2-1, with 14 bases aligning to TRBD2. J was trimmed by 9 bases and V by 4 bases; bases with no gene match: 11. CDR1 SGHNT and CDR2 YENEEA come from the germline V gene. CDR3 size: 17 residues. The CDR3 region has the DNA TGTGCCAGCAGCTCCCCCCGGGGACTAGCGGGAGTAGTTGAGCAGTTCTTC. It encodes CASSSPRGLAGVVEQFF.

This clonotype occurred many times. J is TRBJ2-7 and V is TRBV29-1, with a weak D call TRBD1 (6 bases). Trimming cost V 1 base and J 0 bases, with 13 bases left between them. Germline-derived CDR1 and CDR2 are SQVTM and ANQGSEA. The CDR3 sequence is 15 residues long. Here the CDR3 reads CSVEGDIRSSYEQYF. The DNA of the CDR3 is TGCAGCGTTGAAGGGGACATCAGGAGCTCCTACGAGCAGTACTTC.

In regard to this clonotype: It may be a read error: a sequence one base away is much more abundant. J is TRBJ2-7 and V is TRBV6-6, with 7 nucleotides matching TRBD2. The CDR3 extends over 15 amino acids. Germline CDR1 is MNHNY and CDR2 is SVGAGI (reference sequence). CDR3 residues: CASNYLGGSSYEQYF. DNA for the CDR3: TGTGCCAGCAATTACCTCGGCGGGAGCTCCTACGAGCAGTACTTC.

The genes are TRBV5-1 and TRBJ1-3, with TRBD1 matching over 7 bases. Unmatched junction bases numbered 8, after V lost 4 bases and J lost 7 bases. The germline CDR1 and CDR2 sequences are SGHRS and YFSETQ. This CDR3 has 14 residues. The CDR3 bases are TGCGCCAGCAGCGTAGGACAGGCCCAGAACACCATATATTTT. Protein sequence: CASSVGQAQNTIYF.